The following is a T cell receptor (beta chain) sequence with its context. The sample belongs to a study of CD8+ T cells in alopecia areata. Sequencing relied on a cDNA template that was reverse transcribed from extracted RNA. Profiled with immunoSEQ multiplex PCR; TCRdb holds only in-frame clones, not every one. This table has about 130,000 clones, around 49% appearing once. V was trimmed by 2 bases and J by 1 base, leaving 8 bases between them. CDR1 MNHEY and CDR2 SMNVEV come from the germline V gene (reference sequence). The CDR3 is made up of 14 amino acids. The clonotype comes from a human donor with alopecia areata. The sample consisted of CD8+ T cells sorted from blood, taken at week 0. The genes are TRBV27 and TRBJ1-1; D uncertain. In DNA form, the CDR3 reads TGTGCCAGCAGTTTACTTCCGGCGAACACTGAAGCTTTCTTT. This codes for CASSLLPANTEAFF.